This T cell receptor beta chain was profiled in a study of T cells after yellow fever vaccination. General study results and limits: Clones that expanded after primary vaccination mostly reappeared after the booster (roughly 96% CD4, about 89% CD8). A small share of clonotypes appeared in both CD4 and CD8 compartments.

TCRdb passed the 5' RACE reads through MiXCR, listing each CDR3 protein once. The sample has 170,000 or so distinct CDR3 sequences; 6.2% are singletons. Ten or more counts support this clonotype. Its antigen is not identified. The CDR3 sequence is 17 residues long. Germline CDR1 and CDR2: SGHRS and YFSETQ. Trimming at V came to 0 bases and at J to 0 bases, leaving 7 bases not matched to a gene. The sample consisted of CD4+ T cells sorted from PBMCs, taken on the day of the first yellow fever vaccination. This sequence was found in a man aged 18 to 35 who received the YFV17D yellow fever vaccine. The chain is built from TRBV5-1 and TRBJ2-5; 8 nucleotides agree with TRBD2. CDR3: CASSLGLVLADQETQYF. CDR3 DNA sequence: TGCGCCAGCAGCTTGGGTTTAGTACTAGCGGACCAAGAGACCCAGTACTTC.